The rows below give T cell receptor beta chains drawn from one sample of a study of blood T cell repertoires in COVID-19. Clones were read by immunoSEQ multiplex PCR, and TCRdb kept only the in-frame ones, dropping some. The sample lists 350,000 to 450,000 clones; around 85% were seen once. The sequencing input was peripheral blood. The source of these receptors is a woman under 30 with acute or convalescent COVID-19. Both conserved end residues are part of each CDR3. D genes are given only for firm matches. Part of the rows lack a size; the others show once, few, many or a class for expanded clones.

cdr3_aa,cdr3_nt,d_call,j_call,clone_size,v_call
CASSPDEGTGLRNTIYF,TGTGCCAGCAGCCCAGATGAGGGGACAGGACTTAGAAACACCATATATTTT,TRBD1,TRBJ1-3,.,TRBV28
CASSVEGGPNYGYTF,TGTGCCAGCAGCGTAGAAGGGGGTCCTAACTATGGCTACACCTTC,.,TRBJ1-2,once,TRBV9
CASSLQRVGDNEQFF,TGCGCCAGCAGTTTGCAGCGGGTGGGGGACAATGAGCAGTTCTTC,.,TRBJ2-1,.,TRBV5-1
CASSEAGMTGSTDTQYF,TGTGCCAGCAGTGAAGCCGGGATGACAGGGAGCACAGATACGCAGTATTTT,TRBD1,TRBJ2-3,.,TRBV6-1
CASSILRGETQYF,TGCGCCAGCAGCATCCTCAGGGGAGAGACCCAGTACTTC,.,TRBJ2-5,few,TRBV5-1
CASSLMAWDSSGNTIYF,TGTGCCAGCAGCTTAATGGCGTGGGACTCCTCTGGAAACACCATATATTTT,.,TRBJ1-3,.,TRBV11-2
CASLQTGNTEAFF,TGTGCTAGCCTCCAGACAGGGAACACTGAAGCTTTCTTT,.,TRBJ1-1,.,TRBV6-5
CATSSDRVNEQFF,TGTGCCACCAGTTCGGACAGGGTAAATGAGCAGTTCTTC,TRBD1,TRBJ2-1,.,TRBV24-1
CASLAVNTGELFF,TGCGCCAGCTTAGCGGTAAACACCGGGGAGCTGTTTTTT,.,TRBJ2-2,.,TRBV5-1
CASSKGQGMNTEAFF,TGCGCCAGCAGCAAGGGACAGGGAATGAACACTGAAGCTTTCTTT,TRBD1,TRBJ1-1,.,TRBV4-1
CSARERTGALSNTEAFF,TGCAGCGCTAGGGAAAGAACAGGGGCCCTCTCGAACACTGAAGCTTTCTTT,TRBD1,TRBJ1-1,.,TRBV29-1
CASSLVEGSNQPQHF,TGTGCCAGCAGCTTGGTGGAGGGGAGCAATCAGCCCCAGCATTTT,.,TRBJ1-5,.,TRBV5-8
CASSLEGQGAEKLFF,TGTGCCAGCAGTTTAGAGGGACAGGGGGCTGAAAAACTGTTTTTT,TRBD1,TRBJ1-4,.,TRBV27
CASKSAEGYTF,TGTGCCAGCAAAAGTGCGGAAGGCTACACCTTC,.,TRBJ1-2,.,TRBV6-5
CASSQAGGNQPQHF,TGTGCCAGCAGCCAAGCAGGGGGGAATCAGCCCCAGCATTTT,TRBD1,TRBJ1-5,.,TRBV3-1/TRBV3-2
CAIGKEDRATEAFF,TGTGCCATCGGGAAAGAGGACAGGGCTACTGAAGCTTTCTTT,TRBD1,TRBJ1-1,.,TRBV10-3
CASSLNAGEPGANVLTF,TGTGCCAGCAGCTTAAATGCGGGTGAACCTGGGGCCAACGTCCTGACTTTC,.,TRBJ2-6,once,TRBV7-3
CASSSTGSTGELFF,TGCGCCAGCAGCTCTACAGGGAGCACCGGGGAGCTGTTTTTT,.,TRBJ2-2,.,TRBV5-1
CASSAGVDGNTIYF,TGTGCCAGTAGTGCGGGAGTGGATGGAAACACCATATATTTT,.,TRBJ1-3,.,TRBV19
CASGLSPSTAYYGYTF,TGTGCTAGTGGTTTGTCCCCGTCGACAGCCTACTATGGCTACACCTTC,.,TRBJ1-2,.,TRBV12-5
CASSLTLWTSGGGTDTQYF,TGTGCCAGCAGTCTCACCCTATGGACTAGCGGGGGGGGGACAGATACGCAGTATTTT,TRBD2,TRBJ2-3,.,TRBV28
CASSLEGDTLAQF,TGTGCCAGCAGCTTAGAGGGGGACACCCTCGCCCAATTT,.,TRBJ1-1,.,TRBV11-3
CASSPGGAGTEAFF,TGTGCCAGCAGCCCAGGGGGCGCCGGCACTGAAGCTTTCTTT,TRBD1,TRBJ1-1,once,TRBV9
CASSQDSVGQGYEQYF,TGCGCCAGCAGCCAAGATTCGGTGGGACAGGGGTACGAGCAGTACTTC,TRBD1,TRBJ2-7,.,TRBV4-1
CASRSGQLSYEQYF,TGTGCCAGCAGATCCGGTCAACTCTCCTACGAGCAGTACTTC,.,TRBJ2-7,.,TRBV2
CSVSSGIRTGELFF,TGCAGCGTTTCTAGCGGGATTCGTACCGGGGAGCTGTTTTTT,TRBD2,TRBJ2-2,.,TRBV29-1
CSVEGAGTGGQDTQYF,TGCAGCGTTGAAGGAGCCGGGACAGGGGGTCAAGATACGCAGTATTTT,TRBD1,TRBJ2-3,.,TRBV29-1
CASSLEGVSGGYTF,TGCGCCAGCAGCTTGGAGGGGGTATCAGGAGGCTACACCTTC,.,TRBJ1-2,.,TRBV5-1
CASSHAFGQERLF,TGTGCCAGCAGCCACGCTTTTGGACAGGAACGCCTCTTT,TRBD1,TRBJ1-1,.,TRBV9